The rows below give T cell receptor beta chains drawn from one sample of a study of Ad26.COV2.S vaccination and SARS-CoV-2 variants. Here immunoSEQ multiplex PCR was the method, and the copy in TCRdb shows in-frame clones only, minus some. The sample contains hundreds of thousands of clones, 80% to 90% of which appear only once. This sample comprised peripheral blood, obtained in a trial of Ad26.COV2.S vaccine versus placebo. These receptors all come from a person aged 18-65 years who received the Ad26.COV2.S COVID-19 vaccine or a placebo. The CDR3 runs from the conserved cysteine through the conserved F or W. D genes are given only for firm matches. Clone size, where shown, is once, few, many, or a class for clones that have expanded.

J	size	V	D	DNA	CDR3
TRBJ1-2	NA	TRBV7-9	NA	TGTGCCAGCAGCTTAGAGGGGGGGCCTAACTATGGCTACACCTTC	CASSLEGGPNYGYTF
TRBJ1-1	NA	TRBV19	TRBD1	TGTGCCAGTAGTCCACTAACCGGACAGGAGAACACTGAAGCTTTCTTT	CASSPLTGQENTEAFF
TRBJ1-3	few	TRBV4-1	NA	TGCGCCAGCAGCCAAGTGGCAGATGGAAACACCATATATTTT	CASSQVADGNTIYF
TRBJ1-4	NA	TRBV21-1	NA	TGTGCCAGCAGCCAAAGGGATGGGGGCAGGGAAAAACTGTTTTTT	CASSQRDGGREKLFF
TRBJ1-2	NA	TRBV27	TRBD1	TGTGCCAGCAGTTTCGGCAGGGGGCGATTTTTAAGTGGCTACACCTTC	CASSFGRGRFLSGYTF
TRBJ1-3	few	TRBV19	NA	TGTGCCAGTAGTAGCGGAGGGGTAAACACCATATATTTT	CASSSGGVNTIYF
TRBJ1-3	once	TRBV2	TRBD1	TGTGCCAGCAGTGATGACAGGGTACACACCATATATTTT	CASSDDRVHTIYF
TRBJ2-2	NA	TRBV11-2	NA	TGTGCCAGCAGGGACGGGGAGCTGTTTTTT	CASRDGELFF
TRBJ2-3	NA	TRBV5-1	TRBD2	TGCGCCAGCAGCTTGGGACTAGCGGCCCGCACAGATACGCAGTATTTT	CASSLGLAARTDTQYF
TRBJ2-7	NA	TRBV2	NA	TGTGCCAGCAGTCGCGACGGTTACGAGCAGTACTTC	CASSRDGYEQYF
TRBJ1-6	NA	TRBV6-1	NA	TGTGCCAGCAGTGAACGGGGGACCTTAAATTCACCCCTCCACTTT	CASSERGTLNSPLHF
TRBJ2-3	NA	TRBV7-8	TRBD2	TGTGCCAGCAGATCGGGGGGGCGAGGAGATACGCAGTATTTT	CASRSGGRGDTQYF
TRBJ1-1	NA	TRBV7-9	NA	TGTGCCGCCACCTCGGGGGGGAACACTGAAGCTTTCTTT	CAATSGGNTEAFF
TRBJ2-7	NA	TRBV7-2	TRBD2	TGTGCCAGCAGCCCTAATAGCGGGGCTACCTACGAGCAGTACTTC	CASSPNSGATYEQYF
TRBJ2-3	NA	TRBV20-1	TRBD2	TGCAGTGCTAGTCCCAGCGGGAGACGGACAGATACGCAGTATTTT	CSASPSGRRTDTQYF
TRBJ2-1	NA	TRBV27	TRBD1	TGTGCCAGCAGTAGACAGGGGACGTACAATGAGCAGTTCTTC	CASSRQGTYNEQFF
TRBJ2-1	NA	TRBV7-2	NA	TGTGCCAGCAGCTTAGTCCTAGAATGGGCTGAGCAGTTCTTC	CASSLVLEWAEQFF
TRBJ1-6	NA	TRBV3-1/TRBV3-2	NA	TGTGCCAGCAGCCAAGTAGGCAGGGGTAATTCACCCCTCCACTTT	CASSQVGRGNSPLHF
TRBJ2-7	NA	TRBV6-5	TRBD1	TGTGCCAGCAGACAACAGGGGTCGCAGTACTTC	CASRQQGSQYF
TRBJ1-2	NA	TRBV14	NA	TGTGCCAGCAGCCAAGATCGGGGTTATGGCTACACCTTC	CASSQDRGYGYTF
TRBJ1-6	NA	TRBV5-1	TRBD1	TGCGCCAGCAGCTTGGACAGGGGGAATTCCTATAATTCACCCCTCCACTTT	CASSLDRGNSYNSPLHF
TRBJ1-5	few	TRBV6-2/TRBV6-3	NA	TGTGCCAGCAGCCGGACAGAGAATCAGCCCCAGCATTTT	CASSRTENQPQHF
TRBJ2-6	NA	TRBV7-2	NA	TGTGCCAGCAGCTTAGATCCTGGGGCCAACGTCCTGACTTTC	CASSLDPGANVLTF
TRBJ1-1	NA	TRBV4-1	TRBD1	TGCGCCAGCAGCCAGGATGCCAGGGGGGGTACTGAAGCTTTCTTT	CASSQDARGGTEAFF
TRBJ2-1	NA	TRBV11-2	NA	TGTGCCAGCAGCTCAACCACTAGCTACGAGCAGTTCTTC	CASSSTTSYEQFF
TRBJ1-5	NA	TRBV28	NA	TGTGCCAGCAGTTTAGGTGGCTTGGGGTCTCAGCCCCAGCATTTT	CASSLGGLGSQPQHF
TRBJ1-2	NA	TRBV7-2	NA	TGTGCCAGCAGCTTAGGCGGACAGCTTCACTATGGCTACACCTTC	CASSLGGQLHYGYTF
TRBJ2-7	NA	TRBV6-2/TRBV6-3	NA	TGTGCCAGCAGTTCATGGCAGGGGACCTACGAGCAGTACTTC	CASSSWQGTYEQYF
TRBJ2-2	NA	TRBV7-2	TRBD1	TGTGCCAGCAGCTCAGGACAGGGAAGGTCCGGGGAGCTGTTTTTT	CASSSGQGRSGELFF
TRBJ2-6	NA	TRBV27	NA	TGTGCCAGCAGACAGGGTTCTGGGGCCAACGTCCTGACTTTC	CASRQGSGANVLTF
TRBJ2-7	NA	TRBV28	TRBD2	TGTGCCAGCAGTTTAATCCCTAGCGGGGGGGTATCCTACGAGCAGTACTTC	CASSLIPSGGVSYEQYF
TRBJ2-3	NA	TRBV19	TRBD2	TGTGCCAGTAGTATAAGCGGGAGGAGCGACACTAGCACAGATACGCAGTATTTT	CASSISGRSDTSTDTQYF
TRBJ2-7	NA	TRBV14	TRBD1	TGTGCCAGCAGTCTGACAGGGGCCTCCTACGAGCAGTACTTC	CASSLTGASYEQYF
TRBJ2-7	NA	TRBV13	TRBD1	TGTGCCAGCAGCTTAGGATCAGGGGGTGTGTACGAGCAGTACTTC	CASSLGSGGVYEQYF
TRBJ2-1	NA	TRBV4-2	NA	TGTGCCAGCAGCCAAGATCTTGTAAGAGCAATTGTGCAGTTCTTC	CASSQDLVRAIVQFF
TRBJ1-6	few	TRBV10-1	NA	TGCGCCAGCACCCGGGGGGGCAATTCACCCCTCCACTTT	CASTRGGNSPLHF
TRBJ2-4	NA	TRBV3-1/TRBV3-2	TRBD2	TGTGCCAGCAGCTCGGGACTAGCGCAGTACTTC	CASSSGLAQYF
TRBJ1-3	NA	TRBV29-1	TRBD1	TGCAGCGTTGAAACAGACAGGGTGACTGGAAACACCATATATTTT	CSVETDRVTGNTIYF
TRBJ2-1	NA	TRBV5-1	TRBD1	TGCGCCAGCAGCTTGGCGGGCTCACAGGGGTACAATGAGCAGTTCTTC	CASSLAGSQGYNEQFF
TRBJ1-5	NA	TRBV28	NA	TGTGCCAGCAGTTTAGCGTGGGGCAATCAGCCCCAGCATTTT	CASSLAWGNQPQHF
TRBJ1-5	NA	TRBV6-2/TRBV6-3	NA	TGTGCCAGCAGTTACGGATGGGGGGGGAGAGGCAATCAGCCCCAGCATTTT	CASSYGWGGRGNQPQHF
TRBJ2-7	NA	TRBV27	TRBD2	TGTGCCAGCAAGCCCGGGACTAGCGGGACGGTAGAGCAGTACTTC	CASKPGTSGTVEQYF
TRBJ1-1	NA	TRBV19	NA	TGTGCCAGTAGTTCCCAACACAGGGTCCAGGACGAAGCTTTCTTT	CASSSQHRVQDEAFF
TRBJ1-4	NA	TRBV28	NA	TGTGCCAGCAGTTCCGGACAGACAACTAATGAAAAACTGTTTTTT	CASSSGQTTNEKLFF
TRBJ2-5	NA	TRBV5-1	NA	TGCGCCAGCAGCTTGGGGGATCTAGCGCTGGGTGAGACCCAGTACTTC	CASSLGDLALGETQYF
TRBJ1-2	NA	TRBV7-9	NA	TGTGCCAGCACCCTAACGGGGCAGGGAAGATCAACTAACTATGGCTACACCTTC	CASTLTGQGRSTNYGYTF
TRBJ2-7	NA	TRBV5-1	TRBD2	TGCGCCAGCAGCCCCGGACTAGCGGGCTCGAGCTCCTACGAGCAGTACTTC	CASSPGLAGSSSYEQYF
TRBJ2-1	NA	TRBV4-2	NA	TGTGCCAGCAGCCAAGACTGGGTTTCCTACAATGAGCAGTTCTTC	CASSQDWVSYNEQFF
TRBJ2-7	once	TRBV7-2	TRBD2	TGTGCCAGCAGGACTAGCGGGGGGGGCTCCTACGAGCAGTACTTC	CASRTSGGGSYEQYF
TRBJ2-4	NA	TRBV4-2	TRBD2	TGTGCCAGCAGCCAAGATGGGGGAGGGAACTTAGCCAAAAACATTCAGTACTTC	CASSQDGGGNLAKNIQYF
TRBJ2-4	NA	TRBV11-1	NA	TGTGCCACCTCCCGACGGCACAACATTCAGTACTTC	CATSRRHNIQYF
TRBJ1-1	NA	TRBV19	NA	TGTGCCAGTAGTATACGGGGGAATGAAGCTTTCTTT	CASSIRGNEAFF
TRBJ2-1	NA	TRBV24-1	NA	TGTGCCACCAGTGATTTTAGGTACAATGAGCAGTTCTTC	CATSDFRYNEQFF
TRBJ2-6	NA	TRBV27	NA	TGTGCCAGCAGTTCAGAGGCTGGGGCCAACGTCCTGACTTTC	CASSSEAGANVLTF
TRBJ2-7	NA	TRBV6-6	TRBD2	TGTGCCAGCAGTAGCTCGCTAGCGGGGGCCTACGAGCAGTACTTC	CASSSSLAGAYEQYF
TRBJ2-2	NA	TRBV2	NA	TGTGCCAGCAGGTACAGGGCTACCGGGGAGCTGTTTTTT	CASRYRATGELFF
TRBJ2-7	NA	TRBV6-5	TRBD2	TGTGCCAGCAGTTACTTTACGGGGGGTGAGCAGTACTTC	CASSYFTGGEQYF